The 18 T cell receptor beta chains below were found in one sample sequenced in a study of metastatic and nonmetastatic thyroid tumors. Patients had received no treatment of any kind before thyroid surgery. TCRdb re-clonotyped the PCR reads through MiXCR. The sample carries some 41,000 clones, less than 3.5% recorded once. Specimen: blood. The origin of the receptors is a female donor with papillary thyroid cancer or a benign thyroid nodule (not recorded which). Some clones in this sample may be carry-over from other donors' samples.

Concerning this clone itself: The CDR3 end shows no conserved phenylalanine or tryptophan, and so a read error is likely. The V call is TRBV5-8, the J call TRBJ2-1, with TRBD2 matching over 7 bases. This CDR3 has 16 residues. J gave up 2 bases and V 5 bases, and 10 bases lay outside the gene matches. Germline CDR1 is SGHTS and CDR2 is YDEGEE. The CDR3 reads CASRRAPSGTYNEQFL. For the CDR3, the DNA is TGTGCCAGCAGAAGAGCCCCTAGCGGAACCTACAATGAGCAGTTCTTG.

In its sample, this clone was seen many times. The chain is built from TRBV20-1 and TRBJ2-7, with a possible D match to TRBD2 (7 bases). The CDR3 covers 15 residues. The germline V gene has CDR1 DFQATT and CDR2 SNEGSKA (reference sequence). Trimming stripped 6 bases from V and 3 bases from J, with 21 bases between. CDR3 in DNA: TGCAGTGCCCTCGGGGAGGGACACTTTTTCTACGAGCAGTACTTC. Translation: CSALGEGHFFYEQYF.

This clone appeared many times. The V and J genes are TRBV20-1 and TRBJ1-5; 8 bases match TRBD1. V lost 6 bases to trimming and J lost 1 base; unmatched junction nucleotides: 5. The CDR3 is 14 amino acids. Germline values: CDR1 DFQATT, CDR2 SNEGSKA (reference sequence). The CDR3 region has the DNA TGCAGTGCGGGTACAGGGGGGAGCAATCAGCCCCAGCATTTT. Translated: CSAGTGGSNQPQHF.

This clone was observed a handful of times. The chain employs TRBV20-1 and TRBJ2-1; 8 bases agree with TRBD2. V was pared by 3 bases and J by 4 bases, with 11 bases of the junction left unmatched. Germline values: CDR1 DFQATT, CDR2 SNEGSKA (reference sequence). The CDR3 length is 16 residues. CDR3 loop: CSARALASGLYNEQFF. CDR3 bases: TGCAGTGCTAGGGCCCTGGCTAGCGGGTTATACAATGAGCAGTTCTTC.

This clone was seen ten or more times. The chain couples TRBV15 to TRBJ1-2; 9 nucleotides line up with TRBD1. Germline V lookup: CDR1 LNHNV, CDR2 YYDKDF (reference sequence). The junction had 14 bases not matched to a gene; V was cut back by 8 bases and J by 7 bases. CDR3 length: 15 residues. CDR3 DNA sequence: TGTGCCACCGGGGGGTCCACAGGGGGCGCAGGTGGCTACACCTTC. This sequence encodes CATGGSTGGAGGYTF.

This clone showed up many times. The V gene is TRBV20-1, the J gene TRBJ2-7, with 8 bases aligning to TRBD1. Trimming removed 6 bases from V and 4 bases from J; junction bases left unmatched: 11. The CDR3 extends over 14 amino acids. From germline, CDR1 is DFQATT and CDR2 SNEGSKA (reference sequence). The CDR3 DNA reads as TGCAGTGCCAAACCCGGACAGGGAACTTACGAGCAGTACTTC. Translating gives CSAKPGQGTYEQYF.

This clone was found a few times. This chain joins TRBV2 and TRBJ2-2; no clear D gene. In germline, CDR1 is SNHLY, CDR2 FYNNEI. The CDR3 extends over 12 amino acids. Trimming took off 8 bases at V and 1 base at J, with 5 bases between the two ends. The CDR3 DNA sequence: TGTGCCAGCTCGAGGAACACCGGGGAGCTGTTTTTT. Translated: CASSRNTGELFF. Together with reference TRBV2 and TRBJ2-2, the CDR3 gives the full variable domain: EPEVTQTPSHQVTQMGQEVILRCVPISNHLYFYWYRQILGQKVEFLVSFYNNEISEKSEIFDDQFSVERPDGSNFTLKIRSTKLEDSAMYFCASSRNTGELFFGEGSRLTVL.

The rearrangement links TRBV20-1 to TRBJ2-3; 16 nucleotides agree with TRBD2. Germline V lookup: CDR1 DFQATT, CDR2 SNEGSKA (reference sequence). The V and J ends lost 5 bases and 4 bases, in that order; junction bases with no gene match: 9. This CDR3 spans 17 amino acids. CDR3 region: CSAGGLAGGSGADTQYF. In nucleotides, the CDR3 is TGCAGTGCTGGGGGACTAGCGGGAGGGTCGGGGGCAGATACGCAGTATTTT.

This clone was seen repeatedly, ten times or more. V usage is TRBV4-1 and J usage is TRBJ2-7, with D possibly TRBD1 on 6 matching bases. Germline assignment: CDR1 MGHRA and CDR2 YSYEKL. This CDR3 is 15 amino acids long. The germline V and J ends were trimmed by 1 base and 1 base, with 11 bases remaining between them. CDR3 in amino acids: CASSQGAGVSYEQYF. The CDR3 bases are TGCGCCAGCAGCCAAGGAGCAGGGGTTTCCTACGAGCAGTACTTC.

This clone was seen only a few times. The V call is TRBV19, the J call TRBJ2-1; D is tentatively TRBD1 or TRBD2 (5 bases each). The CDR3 contains 15 residues. Looked up from germline, CDR1 is LNHDA and CDR2 is SQIVND (reference sequence). Trimming removed 7 bases from V and 8 bases from J, with 21 bases in between. The CDR3, as DNA: TGTGCCAGTACTAAAGACAGAGGGGTGGGGGATGAGCAGTTCTTC. It is translated as CASTKDRGVGDEQFF.

This clone was picked up a small number of times. In the same sample, other DNA sequences code for this CDR3. The gene calls are TRBV7-8 and TRBJ2-7; no clear D gene. CDR3 length equals 16 residues. Germline assignment: CDR1 SGHVS and CDR2 FQNEAQ. V gave up 2 bases and J gave up 6 bases, with 20 bases separating them. In DNA form, the CDR3 reads TGTGCCAGCAGCTTATCCGCACCGGCCATTAGGTTCGAGCAGTACTTC. This gives the protein CASSLSAPAIRFEQYF. Complete variable domain (other parts from reference TRBV7-8 and TRBJ2-7): GAGVSQSPRYKVAKRGQDVALRCDPISGHVSLFWYQQALGQGPEFLTYFQNEAQLDKSGLPSDRFFAERPEGSVSTLKIQRTQQEDSAVYLCASSLSAPAIRFEQYFGPGTRLTVT.

J is TRBJ1-1 and V is TRBV11-3; possibly TRBD1 for D (6 bases). CDR1 and CDR2 from the germline V gene are SGHNT and YENEEA. The CDR3 covers 14 residues. Trimming removed 5 bases from V and 0 bases from J, with 10 bases in between. This CDR3 is CASSRDTMNTEAFF. CDR3 bases: TGTGCCAGCAGCCGGGACACCATGAACACTGAAGCTTTCTTT.

There are many counts of this clone. Given a much more abundant clone one base away, this may be a read error. V gene TRBV18 combines with J gene TRBJ1-3; D gene uncertain. The CDR3 has 14 amino acids. Trimming cost V 3 bases and J 2 bases, with 8 bases left between them. Germline V gene sequence: CDR1 KGHSH, CDR2 LQKENI. The CDR3 loop reads CASSPGFPGNTIYF. The CDR3 coding sequence is TGTGCCAGCTCACCGGGTTTCCCTGGAAACACCATATATTTT.

This clone was seen only a few times. The V gene is TRBV28, the J gene TRBJ1-3; D remains unclear. This CDR3 has 17 amino acids. V was pared by 4 bases and J by 0 bases, with 16 bases between. Germline CDR1 and CDR2: MDHEN and SYDVKM. This CDR3 is CASSYSRTTTSGNTIYF. The CDR3 DNA is TGTGCCAGCAGTTACTCCCGTACGACGACCTCTGGAAACACCATATATTTT.

Sample share makes this clone medium-sized. The genes are TRBV20-1 and TRBJ2-1; unclear D gene. Trimming cost V 3 bases and J 4 bases, with 13 bases left between them. From germline, CDR1 is DFQATT and CDR2 SNEGSKA (reference sequence). The CDR3 loop spans 14 amino acids. CDR3 bases: TGCAGTGCTAGTCGGCCAGTAAGTTACAATGAGCAGTTCTTC. Amino acid sequence: CSASRPVSYNEQFF.

The chain couples TRBV2 to TRBJ1-1, with 8 bases aligning to TRBD1. The germline V gene encodes CDR1 SNHLY and CDR2 FYNNEI. V shed 4 bases, J shed 2 bases, and the junction held 12 bases outside the gene matches. This CDR3 is built from 17 residues. Here the CDR3 reads CASSGNQGARLNTEAFF. The CDR3 region has the DNA TGTGCCAGCAGTGGGAATCAGGGGGCAAGATTAAACACTGAAGCTTTCTTT. Supplemented by reference TRBV2 and TRBJ1-1, the full variable domain reads EPEVTQTPSHQVTQMGQEVILRCVPISNHLYFYWYRQILGQKVEFLVSFYNNEISEKSEIFDDQFSVERPDGSNFTLKIRSTKLEDSAMYFCASSGNQGARLNTEAFFGQGTRLTVV.

This clone was picked up a small number of times. The J gene is TRBJ2-3, the V gene TRBV27; no clear D gene. The CDR3 covers 13 residues. Germline V gene sequence: CDR1 MNHEY, CDR2 SMNVEV (reference sequence). V lost 2 bases and J 6 bases, leaving 9 bases between the germline ends. CDR3 in DNA: TGTGCCAGCAGTTTAGTGTTAGAGGATACGCAGTATTTT. Translating gives CASSLVLEDTQYF.

This chain links TRBV11-2 with TRBJ2-7, with 9 bases that match TRBD1. Germline V gives CDR1 SGHAT, CDR2 FQNNGV. The CDR3 totals 15 residues. The ends lost 0 bases at V and 3 bases at J; junction bases unmatched: 3. The DNA for the CDR3 is TGTGCCAGCAGCTTAGAAGGACAGGGGTACTACGAGCAGTACTTC. Translating gives CASSLEGQGYYEQYF. The variable domain in full, completed from reference TRBV11-2 and TRBJ2-7, reads EAGVAQSPRYKIIEKRQSVAFWCNPISGHATLYWYQQILGQGPKLLIQFQNNGVVDDSQLPKDRFSAERLKGVDSTLKIQPAKLEDSAVYLCASSLEGQGYYEQYFGPGTRLTVT.